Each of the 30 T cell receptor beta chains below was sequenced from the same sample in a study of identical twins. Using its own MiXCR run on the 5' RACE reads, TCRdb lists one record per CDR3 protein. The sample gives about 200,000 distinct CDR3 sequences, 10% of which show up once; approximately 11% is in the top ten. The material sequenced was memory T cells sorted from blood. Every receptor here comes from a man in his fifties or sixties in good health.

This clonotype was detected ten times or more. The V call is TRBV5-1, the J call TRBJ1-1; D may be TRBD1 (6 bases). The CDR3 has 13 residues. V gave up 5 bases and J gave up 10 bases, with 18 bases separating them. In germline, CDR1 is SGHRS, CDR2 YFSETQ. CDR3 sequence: CASSTPQDRTAFF. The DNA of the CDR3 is TGCGCCAGCAGTACGCCGCAAGACAGGACAGCTTTCTTT.

CDR3 nucleotide sequence: TGCGCCAGCAGCTCCAAAGGGACTAGCGGGGGGGAAAAGAGCTCCTACAATGAGCAGTTCTTC. Translated, it gives CASSSKGTSGGEKSSYNEQFF. The chain combines TRBV5-1 with TRBJ2-1, with 16 bases lining up with TRBD2. Germline lookup yields CDR1 SGHRS and CDR2 YFSETQ. The length of the CDR3 is 21 residues. Trimming removed 3 bases from V and 0 bases from J; junction bases left unmatched: 12.

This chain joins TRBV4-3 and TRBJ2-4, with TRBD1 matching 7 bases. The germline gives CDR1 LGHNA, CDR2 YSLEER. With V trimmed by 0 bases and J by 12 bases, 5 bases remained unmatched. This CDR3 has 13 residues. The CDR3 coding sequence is TGCGCCAGCAGCCAAGACCCCGGGACAGATCAGTACTTC. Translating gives CASSQDPGTDQYF.

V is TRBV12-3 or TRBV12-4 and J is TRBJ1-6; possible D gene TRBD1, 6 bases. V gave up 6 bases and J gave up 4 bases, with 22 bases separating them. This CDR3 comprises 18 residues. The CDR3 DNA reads TGTGCCAGCAGCATAATGCGGCGGGTAGGGGGTTATAATTCACCCCTCCACTTT. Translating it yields CASSIMRRVGGYNSPLHF.

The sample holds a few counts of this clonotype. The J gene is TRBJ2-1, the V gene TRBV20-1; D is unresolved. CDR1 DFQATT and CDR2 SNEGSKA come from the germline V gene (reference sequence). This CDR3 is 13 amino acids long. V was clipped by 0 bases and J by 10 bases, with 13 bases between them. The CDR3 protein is CSARDRVDDEQFF. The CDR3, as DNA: TGCAGTGCTAGAGATCGGGTGGATGACGAGCAGTTCTTC.

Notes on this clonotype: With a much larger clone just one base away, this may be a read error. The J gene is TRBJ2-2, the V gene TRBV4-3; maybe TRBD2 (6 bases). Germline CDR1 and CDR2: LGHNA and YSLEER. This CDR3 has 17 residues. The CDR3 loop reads CASSQESTLIYTGGLFF. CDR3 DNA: TGCGCCAGCAGCCAAGAGTCAACGCTAATTTACACCGGGGGGCTGTTTTTT.

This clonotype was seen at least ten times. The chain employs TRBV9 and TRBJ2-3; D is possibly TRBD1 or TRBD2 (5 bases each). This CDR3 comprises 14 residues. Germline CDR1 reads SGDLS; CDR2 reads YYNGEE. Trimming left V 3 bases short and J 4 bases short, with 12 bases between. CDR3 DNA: TGTGCCAGCAGCGGTCGGGACGGCCCAGATACGCAGTATTTT. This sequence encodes CASSGRDGPDTQYF.

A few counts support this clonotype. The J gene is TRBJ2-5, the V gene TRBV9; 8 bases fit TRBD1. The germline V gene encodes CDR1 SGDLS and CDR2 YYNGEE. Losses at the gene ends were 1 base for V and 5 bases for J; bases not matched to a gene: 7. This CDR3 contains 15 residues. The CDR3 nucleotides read TGTGCCAGCAGCGTAAGGCCAGGGGGCGGTGAGACCCAGTACTTC. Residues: CASSVRPGGGETQYF. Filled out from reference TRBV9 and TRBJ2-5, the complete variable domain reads DSGVTQTPKHLITATGQRVTLRCSPRSGDLSVYWYQQSLDQGLQFLIQYYNGEERAKGNILERFSAQQFPDLHSELNLSSLELGDSALYFCASSVRPGGGETQYFGPGTRLLVL.

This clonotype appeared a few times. The CDR3 is CASSQGQVSPQHF. CDR3 nucleotide sequence: TGCGCCAGCAGCCAAGGCCAGGTTAGTCCCCAGCATTTT. The V and J genes are TRBV4-3 and TRBJ1-5; unclear D gene. This CDR3 is 13 amino acids long. The ends were cut back, 1 base at V and 10 bases at J, with 11 bases in the middle. Germline CDR1 is LGHNA and CDR2 is YSLEER.

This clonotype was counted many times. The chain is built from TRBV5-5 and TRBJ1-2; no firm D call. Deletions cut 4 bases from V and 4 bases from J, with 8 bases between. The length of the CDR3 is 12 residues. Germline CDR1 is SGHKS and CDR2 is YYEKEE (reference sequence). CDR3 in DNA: TGTGCCAGCAGCGACGGGCCCTATGGCTACACCTTC. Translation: CASSDGPYGYTF.

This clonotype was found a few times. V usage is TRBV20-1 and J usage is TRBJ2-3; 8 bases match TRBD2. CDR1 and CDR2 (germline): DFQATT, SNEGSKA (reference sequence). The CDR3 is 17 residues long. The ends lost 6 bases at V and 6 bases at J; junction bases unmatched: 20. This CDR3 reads CSARSSGAGGVRDTQYF. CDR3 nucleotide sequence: TGCAGTGCGCGGTCTAGCGGCGCGGGGGGCGTTAGGGATACGCAGTATTTT.

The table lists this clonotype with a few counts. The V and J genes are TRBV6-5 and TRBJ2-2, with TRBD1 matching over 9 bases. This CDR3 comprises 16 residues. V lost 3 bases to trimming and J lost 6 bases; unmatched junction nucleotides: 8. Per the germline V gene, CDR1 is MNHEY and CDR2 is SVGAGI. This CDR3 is CASSYYAGTGPGELFF. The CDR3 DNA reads TGTGCCAGCAGTTATTACGCCGGGACAGGGCCCGGGGAGCTGTTTTTT.

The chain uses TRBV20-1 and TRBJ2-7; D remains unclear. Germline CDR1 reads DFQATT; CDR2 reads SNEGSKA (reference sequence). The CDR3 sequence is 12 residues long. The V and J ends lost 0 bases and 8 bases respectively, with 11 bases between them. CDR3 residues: CSARDRSLKQYF. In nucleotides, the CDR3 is TGCAGTGCTAGAGATCGGTCTCTTAAGCAGTACTTC.

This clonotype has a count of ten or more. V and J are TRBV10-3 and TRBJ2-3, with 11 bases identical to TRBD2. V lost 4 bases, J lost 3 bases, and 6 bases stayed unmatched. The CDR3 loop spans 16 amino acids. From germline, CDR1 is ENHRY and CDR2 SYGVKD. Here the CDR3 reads CAISARTSGLTDTQYF. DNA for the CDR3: TGTGCCATCAGTGCCAGGACTAGCGGGTTGACAGATACGCAGTATTTT.

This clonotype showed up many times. The CDR3 DNA reads TGTGCCAGCAGTGAAACGGGGGGTGATGGCTACACCTTC. Protein sequence: CASSETGGDGYTF. V is TRBV2 and J is TRBJ1-2; D possibly corresponds to TRBD1 (5 bases). This CDR3 has 13 amino acids. Per germline, CDR1 SNHLY and CDR2 FYNNEI. The germline V and J ends were trimmed by 2 bases and 6 bases, with 10 bases remaining between them.

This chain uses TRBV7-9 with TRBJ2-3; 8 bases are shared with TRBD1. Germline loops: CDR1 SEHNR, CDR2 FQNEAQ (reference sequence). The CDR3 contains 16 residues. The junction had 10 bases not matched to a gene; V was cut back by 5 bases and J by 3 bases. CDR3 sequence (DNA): TGTGCCAGCAGCCCCCGACAGGGGATTCGGACAGATACGCAGTATTTT. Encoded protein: CASSPRQGIRTDTQYF.

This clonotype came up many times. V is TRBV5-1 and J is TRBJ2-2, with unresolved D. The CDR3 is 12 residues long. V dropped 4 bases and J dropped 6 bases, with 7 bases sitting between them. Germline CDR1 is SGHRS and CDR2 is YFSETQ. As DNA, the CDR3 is TGCGCCAGCAGCGCACGTTCCGGGGAGCTGTTTTTT. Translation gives CASSARSGELFF.

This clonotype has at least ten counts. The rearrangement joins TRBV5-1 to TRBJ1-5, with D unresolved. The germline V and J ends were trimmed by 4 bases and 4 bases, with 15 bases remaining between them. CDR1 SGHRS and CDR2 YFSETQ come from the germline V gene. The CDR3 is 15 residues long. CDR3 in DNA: TGCGCCAGCAGCGTTAGCTCGGCGCCGAATCAGCCCCAGCATTTT. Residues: CASSVSSAPNQPQHF. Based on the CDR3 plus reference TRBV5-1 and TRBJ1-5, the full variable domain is KAGVTQTPRYLIKTRGQQVTLSCSPISGHRSVSWYQQTPGQGLQFLFEYFSETQRNKGNFPGRFSGRQFSNSRSEMNVSTLELGDSALYLCASSVSSAPNQPQHFGDGTRLSIL.

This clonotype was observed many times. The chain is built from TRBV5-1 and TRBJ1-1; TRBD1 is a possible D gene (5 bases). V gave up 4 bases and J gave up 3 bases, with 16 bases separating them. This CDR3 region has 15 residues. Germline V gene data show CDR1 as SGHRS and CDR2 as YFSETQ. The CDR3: CASSPGRGSDTEAFF. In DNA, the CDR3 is TGCGCCAGCAGCCCAGGGCGGGGGTCGGACACTGAAGCTTTCTTT.

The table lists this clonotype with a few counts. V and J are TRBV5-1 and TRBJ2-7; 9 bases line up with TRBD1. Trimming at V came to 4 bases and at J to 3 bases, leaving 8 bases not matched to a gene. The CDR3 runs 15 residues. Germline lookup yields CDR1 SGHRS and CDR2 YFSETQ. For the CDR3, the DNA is TGCGCCAGCAGCCCCCGGACAGGGGCCCTCTACGAGCAGTACTTC. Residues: CASSPRTGALYEQYF.

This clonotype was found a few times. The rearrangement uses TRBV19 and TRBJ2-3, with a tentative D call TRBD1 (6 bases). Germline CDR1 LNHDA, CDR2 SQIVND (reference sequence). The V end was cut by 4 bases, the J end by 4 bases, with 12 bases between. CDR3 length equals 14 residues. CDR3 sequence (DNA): TGTGCCAGTAGTAGTGACAGGCTGGCAGATACGCAGTATTTT. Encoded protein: CASSSDRLADTQYF.

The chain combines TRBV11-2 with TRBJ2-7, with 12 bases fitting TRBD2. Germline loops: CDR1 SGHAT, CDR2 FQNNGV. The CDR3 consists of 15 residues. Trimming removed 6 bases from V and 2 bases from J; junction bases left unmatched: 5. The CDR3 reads CASSLGLAGPYEQYF. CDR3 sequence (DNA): TGTGCCAGCAGTTTGGGACTAGCGGGTCCCTACGAGCAGTACTTC.

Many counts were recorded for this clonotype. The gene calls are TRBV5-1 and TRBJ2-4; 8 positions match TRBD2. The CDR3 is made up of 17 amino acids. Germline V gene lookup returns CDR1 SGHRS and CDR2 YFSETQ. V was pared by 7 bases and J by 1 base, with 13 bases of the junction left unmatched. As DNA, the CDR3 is TGCGCCAGCTCTGCGGGGGGCGCCCCTCCTGCCAAAAACATTCAGTACTTC. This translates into CASSAGGAPPAKNIQYF.

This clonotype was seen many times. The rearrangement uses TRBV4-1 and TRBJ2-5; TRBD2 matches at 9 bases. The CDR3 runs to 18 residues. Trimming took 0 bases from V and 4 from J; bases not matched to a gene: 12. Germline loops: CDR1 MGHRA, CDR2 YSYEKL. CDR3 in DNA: TGCGCCAGCAGCCAAGATACTGCGGGGGGGCCTAGTGGAGAGACCCAGTACTTC. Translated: CASSQDTAGGPSGETQYF.

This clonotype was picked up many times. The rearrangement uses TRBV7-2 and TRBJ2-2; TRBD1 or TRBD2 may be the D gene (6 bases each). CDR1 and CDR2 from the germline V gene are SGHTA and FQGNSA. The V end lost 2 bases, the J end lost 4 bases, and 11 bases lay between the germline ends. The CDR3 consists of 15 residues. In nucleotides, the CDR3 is TGTGCCAGCAGCTTAAGGCGGGACATCACCGGGGAGCTGTTTTTT. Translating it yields CASSLRRDITGELFF.

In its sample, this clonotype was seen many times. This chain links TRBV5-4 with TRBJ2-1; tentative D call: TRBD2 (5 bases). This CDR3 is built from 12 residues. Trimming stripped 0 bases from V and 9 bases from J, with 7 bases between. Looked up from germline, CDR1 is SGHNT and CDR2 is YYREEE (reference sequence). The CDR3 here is CASSLGRIEQFF. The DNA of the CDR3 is TGTGCCAGCAGCTTGGGGAGGATTGAGCAGTTCTTC.

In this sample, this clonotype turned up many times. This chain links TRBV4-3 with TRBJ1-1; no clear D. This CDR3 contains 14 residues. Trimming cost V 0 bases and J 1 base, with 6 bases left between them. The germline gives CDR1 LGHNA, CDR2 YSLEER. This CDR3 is CASSQDSGNTEAFF. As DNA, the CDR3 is TGCGCCAGCAGCCAAGATTCGGGGAACACTGAAGCTTTCTTT.

The CDR3 loop is CASSRRGANSPLHF. The CDR3, as DNA: TGTGCCAGCAGCCGCAGGGGCGCTAATTCACCCCTCCACTTT. The V call is TRBV12-3 or TRBV12-4, the J call TRBJ1-6, with D possibly matching TRBD1 (6 bases). Trimming stripped 6 bases from V and 6 bases from J, with 12 bases between. This CDR3 has 14 residues.

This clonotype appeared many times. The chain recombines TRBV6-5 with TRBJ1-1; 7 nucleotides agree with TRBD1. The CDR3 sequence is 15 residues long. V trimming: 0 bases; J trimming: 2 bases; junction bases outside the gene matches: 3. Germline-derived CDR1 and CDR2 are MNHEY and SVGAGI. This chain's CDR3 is CASSYSGTANTEAFF. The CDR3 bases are TGTGCCAGCAGTTACTCCGGGACAGCCAACACTGAAGCTTTCTTT.

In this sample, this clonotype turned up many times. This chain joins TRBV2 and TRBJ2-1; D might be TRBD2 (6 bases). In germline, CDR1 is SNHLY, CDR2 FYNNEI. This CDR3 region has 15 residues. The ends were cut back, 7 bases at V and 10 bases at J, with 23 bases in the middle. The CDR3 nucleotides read TGTGCCAGCAATCTTATGGTTATTCGGGGGTCCGAGCAGTTCTTC. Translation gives CASNLMVIRGSEQFF. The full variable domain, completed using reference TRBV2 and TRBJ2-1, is EPEVTQTPSHQVTQMGQEVILRCVPISNHLYFYWYRQILGQKVEFLVSFYNNEISEKSEIFDDQFSVERPDGSNFTLKIRSTKLEDSAMYFCASNLMVIRGSEQFFGPGTRLTVL.